This TCR beta chain emerged from a study of beta chain features in type 1 diabetes. This clone was detected a few times. Its target is not known. The CDR3 loop spans 17 amino acids. Germline-derived CDR1 and CDR2 are SGHTA and FQGNSA. V lost 1 base and J lost 2; bases outside the gene matches: 8. What was sequenced were expressed TCRB transcripts, since all of the isolated RNA had been reverse transcribed. Sequencing was performed with immunoSEQ multiplex PCR; in TCRdb, only in-frame clones are kept and a portion is missing. The sample includes 900,000 or so clones, roughly 17% seen only once; the top ten take around 0.02%. The study's findings and limits: Across patients, naive, central memory and Treg TCRB repertoires exhibited apparently greater similarity than was observed across healthy donors. The study found fewer insertions and more deletions at VDJ junctions in type 1 diabetes patients. For patients and controls alike, PCR might favor shorter templates to the same degree.

This TCR was recovered from a woman between 18 and 29 years old in good health. Sequenced: naive CD4+ T cells from blood. V usage is TRBV7-2 and J usage is TRBJ2-7; 10 positions match TRBD2. The CDR3 coding sequence is TGTGCCAGCAGCTTAGGTTCTATACTAGCGGGAACCTACGAGCAGTACTTC. Encoded protein: CASSLGSILAGTYEQYF.